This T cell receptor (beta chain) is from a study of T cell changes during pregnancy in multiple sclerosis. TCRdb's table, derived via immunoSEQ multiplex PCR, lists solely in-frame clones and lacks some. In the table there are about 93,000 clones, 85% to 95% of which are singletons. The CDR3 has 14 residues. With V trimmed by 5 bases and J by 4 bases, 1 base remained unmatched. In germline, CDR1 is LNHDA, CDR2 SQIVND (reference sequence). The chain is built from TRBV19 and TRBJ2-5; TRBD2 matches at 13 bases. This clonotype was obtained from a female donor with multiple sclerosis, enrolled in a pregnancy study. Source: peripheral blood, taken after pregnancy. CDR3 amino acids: CASSWTSGRETQYF. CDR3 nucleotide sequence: TGTGCCAGTAGTTGGACTAGCGGGAGAGAGACCCAGTACTTC.